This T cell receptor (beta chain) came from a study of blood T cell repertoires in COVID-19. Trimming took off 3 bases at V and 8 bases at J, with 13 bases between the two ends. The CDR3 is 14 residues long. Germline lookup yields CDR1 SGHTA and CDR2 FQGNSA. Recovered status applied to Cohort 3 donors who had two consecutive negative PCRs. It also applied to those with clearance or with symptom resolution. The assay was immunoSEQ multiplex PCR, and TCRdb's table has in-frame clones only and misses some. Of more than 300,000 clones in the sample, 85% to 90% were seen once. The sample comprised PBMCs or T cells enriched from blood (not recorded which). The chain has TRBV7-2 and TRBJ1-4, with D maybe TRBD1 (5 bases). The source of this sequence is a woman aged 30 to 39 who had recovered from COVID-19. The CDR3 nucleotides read TGTGCCAGCAGCTTCCAAGGGGCTAGAGAAAAACTGTTTTTT. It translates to CASSFQGAREKLFF.